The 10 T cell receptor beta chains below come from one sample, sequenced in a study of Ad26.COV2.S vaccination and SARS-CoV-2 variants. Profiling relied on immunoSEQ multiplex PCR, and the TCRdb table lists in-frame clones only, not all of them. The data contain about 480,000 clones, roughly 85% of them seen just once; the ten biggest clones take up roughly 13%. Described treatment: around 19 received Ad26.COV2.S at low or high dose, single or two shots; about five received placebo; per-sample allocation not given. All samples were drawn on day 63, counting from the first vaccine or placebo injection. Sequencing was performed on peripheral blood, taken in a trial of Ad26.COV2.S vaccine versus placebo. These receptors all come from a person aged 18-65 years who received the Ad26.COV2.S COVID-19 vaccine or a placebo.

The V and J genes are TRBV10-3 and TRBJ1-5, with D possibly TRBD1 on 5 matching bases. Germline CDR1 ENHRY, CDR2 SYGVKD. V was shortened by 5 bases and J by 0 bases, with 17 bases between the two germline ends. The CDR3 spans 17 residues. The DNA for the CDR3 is TGTGCCATCAGTACGGGACCCCCCAGAGATAGCAATCAGCCCCAGCATTTT. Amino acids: CAISTGPPRDSNQPQHF.

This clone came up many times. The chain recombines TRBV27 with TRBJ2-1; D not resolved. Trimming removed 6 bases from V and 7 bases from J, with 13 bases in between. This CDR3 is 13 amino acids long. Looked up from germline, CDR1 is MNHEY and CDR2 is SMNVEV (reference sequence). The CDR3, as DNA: TGTGCCAGCAGATCCCTGGGGTGGAATGAGCAGTTCTTC. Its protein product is CASRSLGWNEQFF.

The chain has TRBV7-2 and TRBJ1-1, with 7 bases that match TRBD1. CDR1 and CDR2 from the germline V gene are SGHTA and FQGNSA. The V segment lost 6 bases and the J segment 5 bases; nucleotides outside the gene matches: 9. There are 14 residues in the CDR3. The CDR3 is CASSLRQGHTEAFF. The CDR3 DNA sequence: TGTGCCAGCAGTCTCAGACAGGGTCATACTGAAGCTTTCTTT.

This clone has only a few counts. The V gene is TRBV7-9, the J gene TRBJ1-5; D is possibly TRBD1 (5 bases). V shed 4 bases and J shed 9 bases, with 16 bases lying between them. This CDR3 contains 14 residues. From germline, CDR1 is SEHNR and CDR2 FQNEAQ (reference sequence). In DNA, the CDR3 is TGTGCCAGCAGCTGGGGGGGATCAGGGATGCCCCAGCATTTT. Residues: CASSWGGSGMPQHF.

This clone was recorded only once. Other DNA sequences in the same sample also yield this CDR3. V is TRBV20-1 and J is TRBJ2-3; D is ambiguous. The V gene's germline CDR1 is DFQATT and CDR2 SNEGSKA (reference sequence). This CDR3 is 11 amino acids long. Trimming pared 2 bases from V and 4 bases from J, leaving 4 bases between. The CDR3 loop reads CSARFPDTQYF. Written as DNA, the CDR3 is TGCAGTGCTAGATTCCCAGATACGCAGTATTTT.

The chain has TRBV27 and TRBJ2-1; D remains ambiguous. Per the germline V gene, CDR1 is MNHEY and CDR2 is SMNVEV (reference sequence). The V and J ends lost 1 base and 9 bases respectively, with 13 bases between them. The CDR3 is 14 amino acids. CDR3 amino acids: CASSLLGRWAEQFF. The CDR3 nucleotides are TGTGCCAGCAGTTTATTAGGCAGGTGGGCTGAGCAGTTCTTC.

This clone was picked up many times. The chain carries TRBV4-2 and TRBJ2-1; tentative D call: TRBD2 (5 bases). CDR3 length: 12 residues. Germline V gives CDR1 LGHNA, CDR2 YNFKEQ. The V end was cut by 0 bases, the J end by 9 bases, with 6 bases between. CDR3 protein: CASSQDRGEQFF. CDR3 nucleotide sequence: TGTGCCAGCAGCCAAGATCGGGGTGAGCAGTTCTTC.

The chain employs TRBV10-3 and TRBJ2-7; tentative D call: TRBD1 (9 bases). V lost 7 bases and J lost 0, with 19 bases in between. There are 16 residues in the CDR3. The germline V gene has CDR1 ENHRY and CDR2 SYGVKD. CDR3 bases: TGTGCCATCACCACAGGGGGCGGGAGGCCCTCCTACGAGCAGTACTTC. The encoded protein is CAITTGGGRPSYEQYF.

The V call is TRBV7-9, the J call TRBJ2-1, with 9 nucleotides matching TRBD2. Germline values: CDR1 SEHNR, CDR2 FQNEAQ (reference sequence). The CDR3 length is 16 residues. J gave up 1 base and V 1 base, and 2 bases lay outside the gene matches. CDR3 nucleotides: TGTGCCAGCAGCTTAGTGGCGGGAGGGTCCTACAATGAGCAGTTCTTC. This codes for CASSLVAGGSYNEQFF.

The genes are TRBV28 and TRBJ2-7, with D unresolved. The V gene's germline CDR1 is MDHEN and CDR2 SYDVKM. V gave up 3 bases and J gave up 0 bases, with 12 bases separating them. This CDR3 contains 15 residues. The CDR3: CASSLGPGNSYEQYF. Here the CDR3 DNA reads TGTGCCAGCAGTTTGGGTCCCGGCAACTCCTACGAGCAGTACTTC.